The present T cell receptor (beta chain) was sequenced within a study of shared clonotypes between healthy human individuals. Whole-study context: The plates for each donor numbered three CD4 naive, three CD4 memory, two CD8 naive and one CD8 memory. Overall study results and limits: Limitation of the genetic and exposure-history diversity represented came from the few donors.

Recent vaccinations or acute infections were absent in the healthy HIV-negative adult donors. The study separated CD4+ cells into CD45RA+ naive and CD45RA-negative memory subsets. This CDR3 spans 16 amino acids. With 0 bases clipped from V and 1 base from J, the junction kept 3 bases outside the gene matches. Germline V gives CDR1 SGHRS, CDR2 YFSETQ. A remark on this clone: Its target is unknown.

The table came from immunoSEQ multiplex PCR; TCRdb's copy has only in-frame clones and leaves some out. This table holds under 1,100,000 clones, around three quarters found once. Sample: memory CD4+ T cells from PBMCs. Stated subset: CD45RA-negative fraction. This rearrangement joins TRBV5-1 to TRBJ2-1; 8 bases are shared with TRBD2. This clonotype was sampled from a man aged 18 to 30 in good health. Some clones in this sample may be carry-over from other donors' samples. The CDR3 DNA sequence: TGCGCCAGCAGCTTGGGGGTAGCGGGATCCTACAATGAGCAGTTCTTC. It is translated as CASSLGVAGSYNEQFF.